This T cell receptor beta chain was recovered during a study of molecular identifiers for immune sequencing clone quantification. General study points: Single-cell amounts of spiked Jurkat TCR RNA were reportedly detectable among roughly 950,000 naive cells.

TCRdb redid the calling of the PCR reads with MiXCR, one entry per CDR3 protein. Found here are approximately 37,000 distinct CDR3 sequences, 15% to 20% of them singletons; the top ten hold about 1.2%. This clonotype showed up many times. Its antigen is unknown. The sequenced sample consisted of naive CD8+ T cells from blood, with Jurkat cell RNA spiked in. Indicated subset: FACS-sorted CD8+CD4-CCR7+CD45RA+ naive T cells. This clonotype originated in a human donor in good health. Some libraries in this study had Jurkat cell RNA spiked in.

DNA of the CDR3: TGTGCCAGCAGTTTATATGCTAGCGGATTACAAGAGACCCAGTACTTC. This codes for CASSLYASGLQETQYF. The chain couples TRBV28 to TRBJ2-5; 7 nucleotides line up with TRBD2. The J segment lost 2 bases and the V segment lost 1 base, leaving 7 bases of the junction unmatched. Germline V gene data show CDR1 as MDHEN and CDR2 as SYDVKM. This CDR3 region has 16 residues.